What follows are 14 T cell receptor beta chains derived from one specimen sequenced in a study of T cell repertoires in cytomegalovirus infection. TCRdb reanalysed the reads using MiXCR and keeps one entry per CDR3 protein. Found here are approximately 630,000 distinct CDR3 sequences, approximately 25% of them singletons; the top ten hold under 8.5%. What was sequenced was CD8+ T cells from PBMCs. The receptor source for this set is a human donor in good health (CMV status not recorded). Some clones in this sample may be carry-over from other donors' samples.

A few counts support this clonotype. The chain's CDR3 is CASSWGSYNSPLHF. The CDR3 nucleotides read TGTGCCAGCAGTTGGGGATCCTATAATTCACCCCTCCACTTT. The chain uses TRBV25-1 and TRBJ1-6, with D unresolved. CDR3 size: 14 residues. The germline CDR1 and CDR2 sequences are MGHDK and SYGVNS. Trimming stripped 5 bases from V and 1 base from J, with 6 bases between.

This clonotype was recorded a few times. V usage is TRBV7-9 and J usage is TRBJ2-7; weak D call: TRBD1 (8 bases). Trimming removed 6 bases from V and 3 bases from J, with 18 bases in between. This CDR3 has 15 amino acids. Per the germline V gene, CDR1 is SEHNR and CDR2 is FQNEAQ (reference sequence). The CDR3 is CASSGGGTGRYEQYV. The CDR3 DNA reads TGTGCCAGCAGTGGGGGGGGGACAGGCCGCTACGAGCAGTACGTC.

Only a few counts were recorded for this clonotype. The genes are TRBV27 and TRBJ1-5; 7 bases line up with TRBD1. From germline, CDR1 is MNHEY and CDR2 SMNVEV (reference sequence). This CDR3 is 15 amino acids long. With 6 bases clipped from V and 4 bases from J, the junction kept 9 bases outside the gene matches. The CDR3 DNA sequence: TGTGCCAGCAGAGCCGGGACAGCCAGAAATCAGCCCCAGCATTTT. Translation gives CASRAGTARNQPQHF.

The rearrangement joins TRBV7-9 to TRBJ2-1, with D unresolved. V lost 4 bases to trimming and J lost 5 bases, with 9 bases between them. The CDR3 totals 13 residues. The germline CDR1 and CDR2 sequences are SEHNR and FQNEAQ (reference sequence). This CDR3 reads CASSSPKDNEQFF. In DNA form, the CDR3 reads TGTGCCAGCAGCTCCCCTAAGGACAATGAGCAGTTCTTC. Supplemented by reference TRBV7-9 and TRBJ2-1, the full variable domain reads DTGVSQNPRHKITKRGQNVTFRCDPISEHNRLYWYRQTLGQGPEFLTYFQNEAQLEKSRLLSDRFSAERPKGSFSTLEIQRTEQGDSAMYLCASSSPKDNEQFFGPGTRLTVL.

Ten or more counts support this clonotype. This chain connects TRBV7-2 to TRBJ2-3; D tentatively reads TRBD1 or TRBD2 (6 bases each). CDR3 size: 13 residues. Germline CDR1 is SGHTA and CDR2 is FQGNSA. Trimming shortened V by 5 bases and J by 6 bases, and 12 bases separated the two germline ends. CDR3 DNA sequence: TGTGCCAGCAGCCCGTGGAGGGGGGATACGCAGTATTTT. Amino acid sequence: CASSPWRGDTQYF.

This clonotype has just a few counts. The chain has TRBV19 and TRBJ1-1, with D possibly matching TRBD1 (6 bases). This CDR3 is built from 14 residues. The V gene's germline CDR1 is LNHDA and CDR2 SQIVND (reference sequence). Trimming took off 5 bases at V and 4 bases at J, with 14 bases between the two ends. In DNA, the CDR3 is TGTGCCAGTAGTCCCGCGATGGGGGCCACTGAAGCTTTCTTT. The encoded protein is CASSPAMGATEAFF. Filled out from reference TRBV19 and TRBJ1-1, the complete variable domain reads DGGITQSPKYLFRKEGQNVTLSCEQNLNHDAMYWYRQDPGQGLRLIYYSQIVNDFQKGDIAEGYSVSREKKESFPLTVTSAQKNPTAFYLCASSPAMGATEAFFGQGTRLTVV.

The chain uses TRBV29-1 and TRBJ2-7; D ambiguous. The length of the CDR3 is 13 residues. Trimming took off 5 bases at V and 0 bases at J, with 11 bases between the two ends. The germline CDR1 and CDR2 sequences are SQVTM and ANQGSEA. In DNA, the CDR3 is TGCAGCGTTCTCGCCAGGACCTCCTACGAGCAGTACTTC. Protein product: CSVLARTSYEQYF.

The rearrangement uses TRBV2 and TRBJ2-5; 7 nucleotides align to TRBD1. The CDR3 consists of 15 residues. Germline V gene lookup returns CDR1 SNHLY and CDR2 FYNNEI. V shed 1 base, J shed 2 bases, and the junction held 4 bases outside the gene matches. The CDR3 sequence: CASSEGSGQQETQYF. The DNA for the CDR3 is TGTGCCAGCAGTGAAGGTTCGGGACAGCAAGAGACCCAGTACTTC.

This clonotype appeared many times. The rearrangement links TRBV7-8 to TRBJ1-1; D uncertain. Between the trimmed V and J ends, which lost 4 bases and 7 bases, there was a span of 22 bases. Germline-derived CDR1 and CDR2 are SGHVS and FQNEAQ. The CDR3 extends over 16 amino acids. CDR3 nucleotide sequence: TGTGCCAGCAGCTCCCCCCTGACACGTATCGGTTTTGAAGCTTTCTTT. This translates into CASSSPLTRIGFEAFF.

This clonotype was counted ten times or more. As DNA, the CDR3 is TGTGCCAGCAGCCCGAGGACTAGCGGGGACCCTATGTTCCATGAGCAGTTCTTC. This translates into CASSPRTSGDPMFHEQFF. The rearrangement links TRBV7-9 to TRBJ2-1; 12 positions agree with TRBD2. With 5 bases clipped from V and 8 bases from J, the junction kept 16 bases outside the gene matches. Germline V gene lookup returns CDR1 SEHNR and CDR2 FQNEAQ (reference sequence). This CDR3 is built from 18 residues.

V gene TRBV20-1 combines with J gene TRBJ1-5; D is undetermined. The V end was cut by 6 bases, the J end by 1 base, with 19 bases between. Germline CDR1 and CDR2: DFQATT and SNEGSKA (reference sequence). CDR3 size: 16 residues. The CDR3 coding sequence is TGCAGTGCCGTAGAGCTAGGAGGGATGAGCAATCAGCCCCAGCATTTT. Translated: CSAVELGGMSNQPQHF.

This clonotype appeared many times. This CDR3 is CASTLWNEQFF. The DNA of the CDR3 is TGTGCCAGCACCCTTTGGAATGAGCAGTTCTTC. The chain employs TRBV7-9 and TRBJ2-1; D unclear. This CDR3 is built from 11 residues. Looked up from germline, CDR1 is SEHNR and CDR2 is FQNEAQ (reference sequence). V was cut by 7 bases and J by 7 bases, with 8 bases left in between.

This clonotype appeared a few times. The chain is built from TRBV28 and TRBJ2-7; D call uncertain. Germline CDR1 is MDHEN and CDR2 is SYDVKM. The CDR3 runs 14 residues. Trimming took 6 bases from V and 3 from J, leaving 15 bases between them. The CDR3 here is CASSTGVGYYEQYV. The CDR3 DNA follows: TGTGCCAGCAGCACCGGAGTTGGGTACTACGAGCAGTACGTC.

This clonotype was observed many times. At one of its ends the junction is not consistent with the germline gene, which may arise from a read error. This chain connects TRBV7-3 to TRBJ2-2, with unresolved D. From germline, CDR1 is SGHTA and CDR2 FQGTGA. CDR3 length: 12 amino acids. This chain's CDR3 is CASSLNAGELFF. In DNA form, the CDR3 reads TGTGCCAGCAGCTTGAACGCCGGGGAGCTGTTTTTT.